These 9 T cell receptor beta chains came from one sample sequenced in a study of blood T cell repertoires in COVID-19. Produced via immunoSEQ multiplex PCR; TCRdb's table is partial and in-frame only. The sample lists a few hundred thousand clones; 85% to 90% were seen once. Sequenced: peripheral blood. All receptors derive from a woman in her forties or fifties with COVID-19, enrolled during active disease.

The chain is built from TRBV5-4 and TRBJ2-2, with 9 nucleotides matching TRBD1. Losses at the gene ends were 2 bases for V and 5 bases for J; bases not matched to a gene: 7. This CDR3 is built from 16 residues. The germline V gene has CDR1 SGHNT and CDR2 YYREEE (reference sequence). The CDR3, as DNA: TGTGCCAGCAGCTTCCCGGGACAGGGTTTTACCGGGGAGCTGTTTTTT. Translated: CASSFPGQGFTGELFF.

The CDR3 DNA follows: TGTGCCAGTAATTCACGTGGAGGGATGAACACTGAAGCTTTCTTT. Translation gives CASNSRGGMNTEAFF. The chain carries TRBV19 and TRBJ1-1; unclear D gene. The CDR3 loop spans 15 amino acids. Trimming removed 7 bases at V and 0 bases at J, with 15 bases between. CDR1 and CDR2 from the germline V gene are LNHDA and SQIVND (reference sequence).

V is TRBV10-1 and J is TRBJ1-1; 7 nucleotides line up with TRBD1. V shed 3 bases, J shed 4 bases, and the junction held 8 bases outside the gene matches. Germline V lookup: CDR1 WNHNN, CDR2 SYGVQD (reference sequence). The CDR3 sequence is 15 residues long. The CDR3 DNA sequence: TGCGCCAGCAGTGAATACAGGGGTGGGACCACTGAAGCTTTCTTT. Translated: CASSEYRGGTTEAFF.

J is TRBJ2-1 and V is TRBV24-1, with 8 positions matching TRBD1. The V and J ends lost 0 bases and 6 bases, in that order; junction bases with no gene match: 9. The length of the CDR3 is 17 residues. Germline V gives CDR1 KGHDR, CDR2 SFDVKD. The CDR3 reads CATSDLPDRGWGNEQFF. DNA of the CDR3: TGTGCCACCAGTGATTTGCCTGACAGGGGTTGGGGCAATGAGCAGTTCTTC.

The rearrangement joins TRBV4-2 to TRBJ2-6, with TRBD2 matching over 7 bases. The CDR3 runs 20 residues. Germline loops: CDR1 LGHNA, CDR2 YNFKEQ. Unmatched junction bases numbered 11, after V lost 0 bases and J lost 0 bases. The CDR3 DNA reads as TGTGCCAGCAGCCAAGATGGCGGAGCGGGACGACTCTCTGGGGCCAACGTCCTGACTTTC. Encoded protein: CASSQDGGAGRLSGANVLTF.

This clone was seen once. The chain employs TRBV5-1 and TRBJ2-3; 10 bases align to TRBD2. Looked up from germline, CDR1 is SGHRS and CDR2 is YFSETQ. The CDR3 is made up of 17 amino acids. Unmatched junction bases numbered 8, after V lost 4 bases and J lost 0 bases. The CDR3 here is CASSRGTSGASTDTQYF. CDR3 sequence (DNA): TGCGCCAGCAGCCGGGGTACTAGCGGGGCCAGCACAGATACGCAGTATTTT.

The rearrangement uses TRBV7-9 and TRBJ1-4; 7 positions match TRBD1. CDR1 and CDR2 (germline): SEHNR, FQNEAQ (reference sequence). The junction had 4 bases not matched to a gene; V was cut back by 4 bases and J by 5 bases. The CDR3 is 14 residues long. The chain's CDR3 is CASSYGTENEKLFF. The CDR3 region has the DNA TGTGCCAGCAGCTATGGGACAGAGAATGAAAAACTGTTTTTT.

The chain recombines TRBV3-1 (or the pseudogene TRBV3-2) with TRBJ2-5; the match to TRBD1 covers 7 bases. With 2 bases clipped from V and 3 bases from J, the junction kept 15 bases outside the gene matches. CDR1 LGHDT and CDR2 YNNKEL come from the germline V gene (reference sequence). This CDR3 is 18 amino acids long. In DNA, the CDR3 is TGTGCCAGCAGCCAACTAAACTGGTTTCTAGACAGGGAAGAGACCCAGTACTTC. It specifies CASSQLNWFLDREETQYF.

This clone was picked up a small number of times. This chain joins TRBV6-5 and TRBJ1-1, with a weak D call TRBD1 (5 bases). Germline values: CDR1 MNHEY, CDR2 SVGAGI. V was shortened by 7 bases and J by 4 bases, with 19 bases between the two germline ends. The CDR3 has 15 residues. CDR3 nucleotides: TGTGCCAGCACCTACACCCAAAGGAGGGGCACTGAAGCTTTCTTT. Translation gives CASTYTQRRGTEAFF.